One TCR beta chain is described in this entry. This specimen belongs to a study of blood T cell repertoires in COVID-19. Study-level background: Spain, Italy and the United States supplied samples that represented acute and convalescent COVID-19. Sources were T cells, B-cell-depleted T cells, or PBMCs; the material itself was cDNA or gDNA.

As processed by the authors: Estimation of nucleated cell counts relied on the amplification of reference gene primers. Only in-frame clones appear in the TCRdb table, and some are missing; sequencing was by immunoSEQ multiplex PCR. That table is the source of V, J and clone size, and D and trimming were worked out from the DNA. Seen here are over 130,000 clones, about nine tenths observed once, and the top ten hold less than 4.5%. This CDR3 comprises 14 residues. From germline, CDR1 is LNHNV and CDR2 YYDKDF (reference sequence). Trimming stripped 2 bases from V and 8 bases from J, with 15 bases between.

This chain uses TRBV15 with TRBJ1-1; D is uncertain. This TCR derives from an older woman with active or convalescent COVID-19. Sequences were obtained from peripheral blood. CDR3 protein: CATSRRTANQEAFF. The DNA for the CDR3 is TGTGCCACCAGCAGAAGGACTGCCAATCAAGAAGCTTTCTTT.